This entry describes one T cell receptor beta chain. This sample was taken from a study of T-cell reconstitution after alpha-beta-depleted transplantation in children. Trimming removed 7 bases at V and 6 bases at J, with 25 bases between. The CDR3 runs to 17 residues. The germline V gene has CDR1 SGHVS and CDR2 FQNEAQ. TCRbeta library preparation incorporated unique molecular identifiers. TCRdb re-called the PCR reads through MiXCR, storing one row per CDR3 protein. In the table there are over 550,000 distinct CDR3 sequences, 10% of which are singletons. The source was PBMCs from the stem cell graft donor, collected from the stem cell graft. The receptor's source is a human donor who donated a stem cell graft to a child with acute myeloid leukemia. V gene TRBV7-8 combines with J gene TRBJ1-5, with D perhaps matching TRBD1 (5 bases). The CDR3 sequence is CASTREGGGAKSQPQHF. The CDR3 DNA reads TGTGCCAGCACCCGGGAGGGCGGGGGAGCCAAAAGTCAGCCCCAGCATTTT.